This entry lists 24 T cell receptor beta chains sequenced from one sample in a study of blood T cell repertoires in COVID-19. TCRdb keeps only in-frame clones here, not all; method: immunoSEQ multiplex PCR. The sample includes some 340,000 clones, 90% of them seen just once. Sequencing was performed on PBMCs or T cells enriched from blood (not recorded which). The source of these receptors is a woman aged 30 to 39 who had been exposed to COVID-19.

The gene calls are TRBV11-3 and TRBJ1-6, with D perhaps matching TRBD1 (6 bases). V was trimmed by 1 base and J by 7 bases, leaving 11 bases between them. CDR1 and CDR2 from the germline V gene are SGHNT and YENEEA. The CDR3 totals 15 residues. CDR3 coding DNA: TGTGCCAGCAGCTTAGGAGGGGACATCAATTCACCCCTCCACTTT. Its protein is CASSLGGDINSPLHF.

The chain has TRBV29-1 and TRBJ2-7, with 7 bases aligning to TRBD1. The CDR3 contains 12 residues. The germline CDR1 and CDR2 sequences are SQVTM and ANQGSEA. Trimming cost V 4 bases and J 7 bases; bases outside gene matches: 7. This chain's CDR3 is CSVAADRREQYF. The CDR3 bases are TGCAGCGTTGCCGCGGACAGGCGGGAGCAGTACTTC.

The chain has TRBV5-1 and TRBJ2-5; D remains unclear. This CDR3 spans 13 amino acids. In germline, CDR1 is SGHRS, CDR2 YFSETQ. Trimming removed 4 bases at V and 0 bases at J, with 7 bases between. CDR3 bases: TGCGCCAGCAGCCGTCAGAACCAAGAGACCCAGTACTTC. Translated: CASSRQNQETQYF.

The CDR3, as DNA: TGTGCCAGCAGCCGAACCCTTGGGACTATTCACCGTGCACAAGAGACCCAGTACTTC. Translating gives CASSRTLGTIHRAQETQYF. J is TRBJ2-5 and V is TRBV3-1 (or the pseudogene TRBV3-2); 7 bases agree with TRBD2. Germline CDR1 is LGHDT and CDR2 is YNNKEL (reference sequence). The CDR3 has 19 residues. V was pared by 4 bases and J by 2 bases, with 19 bases of the junction left unmatched.

V is TRBV6-5 and J is TRBJ1-3; D is undetermined. The CDR3 runs 15 residues. Trimming removed 5 bases from V and 4 bases from J, with 15 bases in between. In germline, CDR1 is MNHEY, CDR2 SVGAGI. The CDR3 sequence is CASSPRPARGNTIYF. In DNA form, the CDR3 reads TGTGCCAGCAGTCCGAGACCCGCGAGGGGAAACACCATATATTTT.

The rearrangement links TRBV9 to TRBJ2-7; a weak D match, TRBD2 (5 bases). Trimming cost V 4 bases and J 1 base, with 15 bases left between them. Germline CDR1 and CDR2: SGDLS and YYNGEE. The CDR3 sequence is 15 residues long. The CDR3 nucleotides read TGTGCCAGCAGCAACCATTTTCGAGGGTCCTACGAGCAGTACTTC. Translating gives CASSNHFRGSYEQYF.

The chain carries TRBV12-3 or TRBV12-4 and TRBJ1-6; D not certain. The CDR3 is 12 residues long. V was clipped by 6 bases and J by 8 bases, with 8 bases between them. The CDR3 DNA is TGTGCCAGCAGACTGAGGTATTCACCCCTCCACTTT. Its protein is CASRLRYSPLHF.

The rearrangement joins TRBV6-5 to TRBJ2-1; 7 nucleotides match TRBD1. The ends lost 8 bases at V and 5 bases at J; junction bases unmatched: 3. The CDR3 consists of 12 residues. CDR1 and CDR2 (germline): MNHEY, SVGAGI. CDR3 protein: CASVGTDNEQFF. CDR3 bases: TGTGCCAGCGTCGGGACAGACAATGAGCAGTTCTTC.

The chain joins TRBV27 to TRBJ1-2, with D tentatively TRBD1 (5 bases). The CDR3 runs to 17 residues. Trimming removed 5 bases at V and 0 bases at J, with 19 bases between. Germline assignment: CDR1 MNHEY and CDR2 SMNVEV (reference sequence). The CDR3 coding sequence is TGTGCCAGCAGTCCGTTTACCCCTGACAGCTCTAACTATGGCTACACCTTC. Protein sequence: CASSPFTPDSSNYGYTF.

This chain connects TRBV3-1 (or the pseudogene TRBV3-2) to TRBJ1-1; TRBD1 might be the D (5 bases). CDR3 length equals 15 residues. Trimming stripped 1 base from V and 8 bases from J, with 17 bases between. Per the germline V gene, CDR1 is LGHDT and CDR2 is YNNKEL (reference sequence). The CDR3 DNA reads TGTGCCAGCAGCCAAGGGGTCAGGGTGGCCCTGGAAGCTTTCTTT. It encodes CASSQGVRVALEAFF.

V and J are TRBV3-1 (or the pseudogene TRBV3-2) and TRBJ1-1; D call uncertain. Trimming took off 6 bases at V and 4 bases at J, with 15 bases between the two ends. Germline loops: CDR1 LGHDT, CDR2 YNNKEL (reference sequence). This CDR3 is built from 14 residues. In nucleotides, the CDR3 is TGTGCCAGCAGTCCACACCGGGAGGGCACTGAAGCTTTCTTT. This translates into CASSPHREGTEAFF.

This chain links TRBV4-2 with TRBJ1-2, with a possible D match to TRBD1 (6 bases). Germline values: CDR1 LGHNA, CDR2 YNFKEQ. Trimming shortened V by 4 bases and J by 8 bases, and 20 bases separated the two germline ends. This CDR3 is 15 amino acids long. Here the CDR3 reads CASSPWGRGREGYTF. CDR3 DNA sequence: TGTGCCAGCAGCCCCTGGGGGCGGGGGCGAGAAGGCTACACCTTC.

The chain employs TRBV5-4 and TRBJ1-4, with D tentatively TRBD1 (5 bases). The length of the CDR3 is 13 residues. Between the trimmed V and J ends, which lost 4 bases and 10 bases, there was a span of 14 bases. Germline loops: CDR1 SGHNT, CDR2 YYREEE (reference sequence). CDR3 in DNA: TGTGCCAGCAGCGCGGACAAGATAGGAAAACTGTTTTTT. It specifies CASSADKIGKLFF.

V is TRBV4-1 and J is TRBJ1-6, with 9 bases lining up with TRBD1. Losses at the gene ends were 2 bases for V and 5 bases for J; bases not matched to a gene: 7. This CDR3 is built from 17 residues. Germline V CDR1 and CDR2: MGHRA, YSYEKL. DNA of the CDR3: TGCGCCAGCAGCCAACAAGGACAGGGGAGAAATAATTCACCCCTCCACTTT. The encoded protein is CASSQQGQGRNNSPLHF.

The CDR3 nucleotides read TGTGCCAGTAGTATATATTCCTGGCAGAACACTGAAGCTTTCTTT. Its protein product is CASSIYSWQNTEAFF. This chain links TRBV19 with TRBJ1-1; D gene uncertain. V lost 2 bases and J 1 base, leaving 11 bases between the germline ends. The CDR3 length is 15 residues. CDR1 and CDR2 (germline): LNHDA, SQIVND (reference sequence).

This chain links TRBV4-1 with TRBJ1-5; D is possibly TRBD1 (5 bases). The CDR3 extends over 14 amino acids. The V end lost 0 bases, the J end lost 7 bases, and 10 bases lay between the germline ends. Germline values: CDR1 MGHRA, CDR2 YSYEKL. The DNA for the CDR3 is TGCGCCAGCAGCCAAGAAGCAGGGTTACAGCCCCAGCATTTT. Translation: CASSQEAGLQPQHF.

This chain links TRBV5-5 with TRBJ2-6; weak D call: TRBD2 (5 bases). In germline, CDR1 is SGHKS, CDR2 YYEKEE (reference sequence). The ends were cut back, 1 base at V and 2 bases at J, with 7 bases in the middle. CDR3 length equals 15 residues. The CDR3 sequence: CASSLRGTGANVLTF. The CDR3 coding sequence is TGTGCCAGCAGCTTGAGAGGGACTGGGGCCAACGTCCTGACTTTC.

The chain is built from TRBV5-1 and TRBJ2-3, with a tentative D call TRBD2 (6 bases). The CDR3 is 16 amino acids. V was shortened by 0 bases and J by 1 base, with 12 bases between the two germline ends. Germline V lookup: CDR1 SGHRS, CDR2 YFSETQ. In nucleotides, the CDR3 is TGCGCCAGCAGCTTGGCTGGAGGGCGGGGCACAGATACGCAGTATTTT. It encodes CASSLAGGRGTDTQYF. Looking up the rest from reference TRBV5-1 and TRBJ2-3 gives the full variable domain: KAGVTQTPRYLIKTRGQQVTLSCSPISGHRSVSWYQQTPGQGLQFLFEYFSETQRNKGNFPGRFSGRQFSNSRSEMNVSTLELGDSALYLCASSLAGGRGTDTQYFGPGTRLTVL.

The CDR3 DNA follows: TGTGCCAGCACCAAGAGTTCCTGGGAGGGGGAGCTGTTTTTT. Translated: CASTKSSWEGELFF. V is TRBV2 and J is TRBJ2-2, with D maybe TRBD2 (5 bases). Germline V gives CDR1 SNHLY, CDR2 FYNNEI. V lost 7 bases and J 8 bases, leaving 17 bases between the germline ends. The CDR3 totals 14 residues.

The chain is built from TRBV7-9 and TRBJ2-5; D uncertain. V shed 3 bases and J shed 4 bases, with 15 bases lying between them. This CDR3 is 15 amino acids long. CDR1 is SEHNR and CDR2 is FQNEAQ in the germline V gene (reference sequence). DNA for the CDR3: TGTGCCAGCAGCTTTATCTTACAGTCGCGAGAGACCCAGTACTTC. It codes for CASSFILQSRETQYF. Full variable domain (remainder filled in from reference TRBV7-9 and TRBJ2-5): DTGVSQNPRHKITKRGQNVTFRCDPISEHNRLYWYRQTLGQGPEFLTYFQNEAQLEKSRLLSDRFSAERPKGSFSTLEIQRTEQGDSAMYLCASSFILQSRETQYFGPGTRLLVL.

The rearrangement links TRBV7-2 to TRBJ2-7; tentatively, D is TRBD1 (6 bases). Trimming shortened V by 8 bases and J by 2 bases, and 31 bases separated the two germline ends. CDR1 and CDR2 (germline): SGHTA, FQGNSA. The CDR3 contains 19 residues. The CDR3 sequence: CASLSLASTQGGGPYEQYF. DNA of the CDR3: TGTGCCAGCCTAAGCTTAGCCTCAACACAGGGCGGAGGTCCCTACGAGCAGTACTTC.

The rearrangement uses TRBV6-2 or TRBV6-3 and TRBJ2-7; TRBD1 matches 10 bases. The CDR3 totals 16 residues. CDR1 MNHEY and CDR2 SVGEGT come from the germline V gene. Trimming took 6 bases from V and 3 from J; bases not matched to a gene: 11. The CDR3 here is CASSPLPGTGDYEQYF. In DNA, the CDR3 is TGTGCCAGCAGCCCCTTACCGGGGACAGGGGACTACGAGCAGTACTTC.

CDR3 protein: CASRARRQEFYGYTF. As DNA, the CDR3 is TGTGCCAGCAGGGCCCGGCGACAGGAGTTCTATGGCTACACCTTC. The chain carries TRBV6-5 and TRBJ1-2; maybe TRBD1 (6 bases). Germline loops: CDR1 MNHEY, CDR2 SVGAGI. Trimming stripped 6 bases from V and 4 bases from J, with 18 bases between. The length of the CDR3 is 15 residues.

This chain links TRBV6-5 with TRBJ1-6; TRBD1 aligns across 7 bases. V lost 8 bases, J lost 2 bases, and 3 bases stayed unmatched. This CDR3 comprises 14 residues. CDR1 MNHEY and CDR2 SVGAGI come from the germline V gene. The CDR3 bases are TGTGCCAGCGAACAGGGGCCCTATAATTCACCCCTCCACTTT. Translated, it gives CASEQGPYNSPLHF.